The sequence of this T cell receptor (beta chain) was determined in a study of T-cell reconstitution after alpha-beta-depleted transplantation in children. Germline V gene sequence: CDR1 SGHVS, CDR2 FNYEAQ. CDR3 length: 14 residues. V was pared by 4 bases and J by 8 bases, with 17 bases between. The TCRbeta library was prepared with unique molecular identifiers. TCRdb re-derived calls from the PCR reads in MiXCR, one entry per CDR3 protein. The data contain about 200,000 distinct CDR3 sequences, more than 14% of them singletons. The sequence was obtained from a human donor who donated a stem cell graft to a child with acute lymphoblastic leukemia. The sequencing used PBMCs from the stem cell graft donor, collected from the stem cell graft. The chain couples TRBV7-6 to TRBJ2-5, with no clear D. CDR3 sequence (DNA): TGTGCCAGCAGCTACGGACCGGATTGGGAAACCCAGTACTTC. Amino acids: CASSYGPDWETQYF.